These 15 T cell receptor beta chains originate from one sample sequenced in a study of post-analysis software for immune sequencing data. Findings and limits, study-wide: Compared with controls, patients had more of about 5 TRBV segments, including TRBV5-6, TRBV5-1 and TRBV20-1.

No antigen is known for these receptors. Unique molecular identifiers were present in the TCR beta cDNA libraries. TCRdb fed the PCR reads into MiXCR, producing one record per CDR3 protein. The top ten hold about 10% of the sample, which has 600,000 to 700,000 distinct CDR3 sequences, 59% seen once. The specimen was blood. All receptors derive from a girl aged 2 to 10 with multiple sclerosis.

The table lists this clonotype with a few counts. This chain joins TRBV11-1 and TRBJ2-1; 15 nucleotides align to TRBD2. The CDR3 contains 18 residues. The germline V gene encodes CDR1 SGHAT and CDR2 FQDESV (reference sequence). With V trimmed by 3 bases and J by 0 bases, 3 bases remained unmatched. CDR3 sequence reads: CASSFLGLAGGSYNEQFF. As DNA, the CDR3 is TGTGCCAGCAGCTTTTTGGGACTAGCGGGAGGCTCCTACAATGAGCAGTTCTTC.

The chain combines TRBV6-4 with TRBJ2-7; D is possibly TRBD2 (5 bases). Germline V CDR1 and CDR2: MRHNA, SNTAGT. Trimming removed 0 bases from V and 2 bases from J, with 11 bases in between. This CDR3 contains 15 residues. In DNA, the CDR3 is TGTGCCAGCAGTGACTCGGGGAGTTGGGCCTACGAGCAGTACTTC. Its translation: CASSDSGSWAYEQYF.

The rearrangement uses TRBV9 and TRBJ2-5; 7 bases match TRBD2. Germline assignment: CDR1 SGDLS and CDR2 YYNGEE. The CDR3 sequence is 12 residues long. V gave up 4 bases and J gave up 9 bases; unmatched junction bases: 6. The DNA for the CDR3 is TGTGCCAGCAGCTCCAACCGGGGGGCCCAGTACTTC. Protein sequence: CASSSNRGAQYF. The full variable domain, with the rest looked up from reference TRBV9 and TRBJ2-5, is DSGVTQTPKHLITATGQRVTLRCSPRSGDLSVYWYQQSLDQGLQFLIQYYNGEERAKGNILERFSAQQFPDLHSELNLSSLELGDSALYFCASSSNRGAQYFGPGTRLLVL.

This chain joins TRBV7-9 and TRBJ2-7, with D perhaps being TRBD1 or TRBD2 (5 bases each). V was pared by 4 bases and J by 0 bases, with 13 bases between. CDR1 is SEHNR, CDR2 FQNEAQ, per germline (reference sequence). The CDR3 spans 15 residues. This chain's CDR3 is CASSSTGLASYEQYF. The CDR3 bases are TGTGCCAGCAGCTCCACGGGGCTAGCCTCCTACGAGCAGTACTTC.

DNA for the CDR3: TGTGCCAGCAGCTCCACGGGCAGTATTATTGAAAAACTGTTTTTT. This gives the protein CASSSTGSIIEKLFF. The chain employs TRBV6-5 and TRBJ1-4; D call uncertain. V dropped 6 bases and J dropped 7 bases, with 18 bases sitting between them. The germline V gene encodes CDR1 MNHEY and CDR2 SVGAGI. CDR3 length: 15 residues.

The chain uses TRBV3-1 and TRBJ2-5; tentative D call: TRBD2 (6 bases). The ends were cut back, 1 base at V and 11 bases at J, with 14 bases in the middle. CDR1 is LGHDT and CDR2 is YNNKEL in the germline V gene (reference sequence). This CDR3 comprises 13 residues. The CDR3 spells CASSQGEGREQYF. The DNA for the CDR3 is TGTGCCAGCAGCCAAGGCGAGGGTCGGGAGCAGTACTTC.

This clonotype has more than one count but fewer than ten. V is TRBV25-1 and J is TRBJ2-7, with 9 bases fitting TRBD2. This CDR3 is built from 15 residues. CDR1 and CDR2 from the germline V gene are MGHDK and SYGVNS. V trimming: 6 bases; J trimming: 2 bases; junction bases outside the gene matches: 8. CDR3 in DNA: TGTGCCAGCAGATCGGGGAGACTAGCGGCCTACGAGCAGTACTTC. Protein: CASRSGRLAAYEQYF.

The chain recombines TRBV10-3 with TRBJ1-6; 8 bases match TRBD1. V lost 2 bases and J lost 4; bases outside the gene matches: 4. The V gene's germline CDR1 is ENHRY and CDR2 SYGVKD. There are 16 residues in the CDR3. CDR3 residues: CAISETDRGYNSPLHF. The CDR3 nucleotides are TGTGCCATCAGTGAGACAGACAGGGGTTATAATTCACCCCTCCACTTT.

The chain links TRBV20-1 to TRBJ2-7; tentative D call: TRBD2 (6 bases). V lost 3 bases, J lost 0 bases, and 15 bases lay in between. Germline loops: CDR1 DFQATT, CDR2 SNEGSKA (reference sequence). The CDR3 extends over 15 amino acids. The CDR3 reads CSARPRRGRSYEQYF. In DNA, the CDR3 is TGCAGTGCTAGGCCCCGGCGGGGTCGCTCCTACGAGCAGTACTTC.

CDR3 in DNA: TGTGCCAGCAGCTTGAGACGGGGGGCCCTCACAGATACGCAGTATTTT. Protein: CASSLRRGALTDTQYF. The rearrangement links TRBV5-6 to TRBJ2-3, with D perhaps matching TRBD2 (7 bases). Trimming cost V 1 base and J 2 bases, with 14 bases left between them. From germline, CDR1 is SGHDT and CDR2 YYEEEE. CDR3 size: 16 residues.

The CDR3 region has the DNA TGCGCCAGCAGTCGATCGGTTCCGGATGAGCAGTTCTTC. Protein: CASSRSVPDEQFF. This sequence joins TRBV4-3 and TRBJ2-1; no clear D. The length of the CDR3 is 13 residues. V lost 6 bases to trimming and J lost 8 bases, with 14 bases between them. The V gene's germline CDR1 is LGHNA and CDR2 YSLEER.

The chain couples TRBV25-1 to TRBJ1-2, with D possibly being TRBD1 (5 bases). The germline gives CDR1 MGHDK, CDR2 SYGVNS. The CDR3 has 12 residues. V gave up 3 bases and J gave up 8 bases, with 10 bases separating them. CDR3 sequence (DNA): TGTGCCAGCAGTGACGGGACCCGGGGCTACACCTTC. This translates into CASSDGTRGYTF.

The chain links TRBV27 to TRBJ2-3, with D tentatively TRBD2 (5 bases). The germline V and J ends were trimmed by 8 bases and 2 bases, with 14 bases remaining between them. CDR1 MNHEY and CDR2 SMNVEV come from the germline V gene (reference sequence). The CDR3 is 14 amino acids. The CDR3 DNA reads as TGTGCCAGCGGGCAAGCGGACTCCACAGATACGCAGTATTTT. This encodes CASGQADSTDTQYF.

The chain employs TRBV27 and TRBJ2-1, with D tentatively TRBD1 or TRBD2 (5 bases each). This CDR3 is 14 amino acids long. The ends were cut back, 3 bases at V and 8 bases at J, with 14 bases in the middle. Germline V gene data show CDR1 as MNHEY and CDR2 as SMNVEV (reference sequence). CDR3 bases: TGTGCCAGCAGTTTGGGGCCCCGGGGATATGAGCAGTTCTTC. Translated, it gives CASSLGPRGYEQFF.

Comment on this clonotype: The junction departs from germline at one end; a sequencing error may be responsible. The chain employs TRBV7-3 and TRBJ2-7, with 9 positions matching TRBD2. The CDR3 length is 15 residues. Germline assignment: CDR1 SGHTA and CDR2 FQGTGA. The CDR3 protein is CASSLRGGAAYGQYF. The CDR3, as DNA: TGTGCCAGCAGCCTCCGCGGGGGGGCTGCCTACGGGCAGTACTTC.